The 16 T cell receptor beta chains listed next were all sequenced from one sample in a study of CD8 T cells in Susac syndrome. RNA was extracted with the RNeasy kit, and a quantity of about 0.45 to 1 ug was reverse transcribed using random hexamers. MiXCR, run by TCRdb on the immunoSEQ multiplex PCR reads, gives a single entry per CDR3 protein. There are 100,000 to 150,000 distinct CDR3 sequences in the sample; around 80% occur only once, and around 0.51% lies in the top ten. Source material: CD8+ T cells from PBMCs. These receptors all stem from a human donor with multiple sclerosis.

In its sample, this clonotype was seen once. The CDR3 region is CASGTGAEHF. CDR3 sequence (DNA): TGTGCCAGTGGGACAGGAGCGGAGCATTTT. The V and J genes are TRBV19 and TRBJ1-5; 8 nucleotides agree with TRBD1. Looked up from germline, CDR1 is LNHDA and CDR2 is SQIVND (reference sequence). Losses at the gene ends were 8 bases for V and 14 bases for J; bases not matched to a gene: 5. This CDR3 comprises 10 residues.

The CDR3 DNA sequence: TGTGCCAGCAGTTACGCCCGACTAGCGGGACCGAACACCGGGGAGCTGTTTTTT. Protein: CASSYARLAGPNTGELFF. The chain combines TRBV6-5 with TRBJ2-2; 11 bases align to TRBD2. Germline trimming cut 2 bases from V and 0 bases from J; bases unmatched to any gene: 5. In germline, CDR1 is MNHEY, CDR2 SVGAGI. CDR3 length: 18 amino acids.

CDR3 region: CASSRTGWYSNQPQHF. Written as DNA, the CDR3 is TGTGCCAGCTCCCGGACAGGGTGGTATAGCAATCAGCCCCAGCATTTT. The rearrangement joins TRBV12-3 or TRBV12-4 to TRBJ1-5; 8 nucleotides match TRBD1. This CDR3 comprises 16 residues. V was pared by 8 bases and J by 0 bases, with 9 bases of the junction left unmatched.

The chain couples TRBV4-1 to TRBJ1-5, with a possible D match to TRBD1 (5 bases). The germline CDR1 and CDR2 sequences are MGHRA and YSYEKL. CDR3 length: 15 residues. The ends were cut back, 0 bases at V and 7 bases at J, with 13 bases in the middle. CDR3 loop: CASSQDTGPGQPQHF. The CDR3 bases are TGCGCCAGCAGCCAAGATACGGGGCCCGGGCAGCCCCAGCATTTT.

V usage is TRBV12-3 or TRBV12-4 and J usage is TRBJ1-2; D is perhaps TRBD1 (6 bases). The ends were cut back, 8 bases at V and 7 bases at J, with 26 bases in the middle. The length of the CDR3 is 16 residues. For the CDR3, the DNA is TGTGCCAGCTCCCCTTCGAGGGACAAGTCTCGTTTTGGCTACACCTTC. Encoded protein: CASSPSRDKSRFGYTF.

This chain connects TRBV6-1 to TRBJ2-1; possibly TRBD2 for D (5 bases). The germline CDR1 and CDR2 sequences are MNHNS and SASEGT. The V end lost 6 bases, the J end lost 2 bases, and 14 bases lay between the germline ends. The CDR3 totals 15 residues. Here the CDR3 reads CASSEMDLPYNEQFF. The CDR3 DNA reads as TGTGCCAGCAGCGAAATGGACTTACCCTACAATGAGCAGTTCTTC.

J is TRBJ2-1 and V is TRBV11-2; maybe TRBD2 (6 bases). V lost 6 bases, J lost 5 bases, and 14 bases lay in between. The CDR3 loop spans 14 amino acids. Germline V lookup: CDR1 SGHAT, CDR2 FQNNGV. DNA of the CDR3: TGTGCCAGCAGACGACCGGGACTCCACAATGAGCAGTTCTTC. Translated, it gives CASRRPGLHNEQFF.

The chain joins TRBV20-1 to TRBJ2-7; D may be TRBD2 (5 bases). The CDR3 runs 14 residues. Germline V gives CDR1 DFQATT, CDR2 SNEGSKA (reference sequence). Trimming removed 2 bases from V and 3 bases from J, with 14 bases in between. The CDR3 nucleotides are TGCAGTGCTAGAAGAGGACTTCAGTACTACGAGCAGTACTTC. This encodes CSARRGLQYYEQYF.

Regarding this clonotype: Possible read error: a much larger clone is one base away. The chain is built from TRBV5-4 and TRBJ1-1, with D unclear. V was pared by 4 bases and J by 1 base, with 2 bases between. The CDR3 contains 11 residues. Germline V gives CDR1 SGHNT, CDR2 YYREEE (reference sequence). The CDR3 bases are TGTGCCAGCAGCCGGAACACTGAAGCTTTCTTT. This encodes CASSRNTEAFF.

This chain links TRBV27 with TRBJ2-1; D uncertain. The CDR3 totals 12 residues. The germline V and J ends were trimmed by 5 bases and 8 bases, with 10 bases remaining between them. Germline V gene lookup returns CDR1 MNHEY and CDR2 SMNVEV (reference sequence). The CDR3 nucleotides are TGTGCCAGCAGTCCTCCGGGTGATGAGCAGTTCTTC. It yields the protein CASSPPGDEQFF.

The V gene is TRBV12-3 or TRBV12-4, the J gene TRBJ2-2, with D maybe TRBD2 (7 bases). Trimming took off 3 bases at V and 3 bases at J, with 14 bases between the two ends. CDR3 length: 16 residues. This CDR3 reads CASSLMGGLYTGELFF. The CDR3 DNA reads TGTGCCAGCAGTTTGATGGGGGGGCTTTACACCGGGGAGCTGTTTTTT.

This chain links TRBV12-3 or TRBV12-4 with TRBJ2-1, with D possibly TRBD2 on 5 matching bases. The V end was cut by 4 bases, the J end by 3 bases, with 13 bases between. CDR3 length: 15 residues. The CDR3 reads CASSSNLAIYNEQFF. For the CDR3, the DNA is TGTGCCAGCAGTTCGAATCTAGCTATCTACAATGAGCAGTTCTTC.

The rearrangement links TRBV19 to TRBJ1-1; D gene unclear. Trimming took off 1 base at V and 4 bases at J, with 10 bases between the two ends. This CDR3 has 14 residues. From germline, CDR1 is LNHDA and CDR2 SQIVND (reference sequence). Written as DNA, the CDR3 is TGTGCCAGTAGTATAGGGGGAGAGGGCACTGAAGCTTTCTTT. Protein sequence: CASSIGGEGTEAFF.

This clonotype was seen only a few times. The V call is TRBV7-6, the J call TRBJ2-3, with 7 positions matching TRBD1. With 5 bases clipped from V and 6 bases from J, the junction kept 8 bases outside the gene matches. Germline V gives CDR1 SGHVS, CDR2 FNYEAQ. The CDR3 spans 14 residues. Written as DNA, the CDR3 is TGTGCCAGCAGCCTCCTCCAGGGGGACGATACGCAGTATTTT. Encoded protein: CASSLLQGDDTQYF. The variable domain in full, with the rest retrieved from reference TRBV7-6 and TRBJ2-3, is GAGVSQSPRYKVTKRGQDVALRCDPISGHVSLYWYRQALGQGPEFLTYFNYEAQQDKSGLPNDRFSAERPEGSISTLTIQRTEQRDSAMYRCASSLLQGDDTQYFGPGTRLTVL.

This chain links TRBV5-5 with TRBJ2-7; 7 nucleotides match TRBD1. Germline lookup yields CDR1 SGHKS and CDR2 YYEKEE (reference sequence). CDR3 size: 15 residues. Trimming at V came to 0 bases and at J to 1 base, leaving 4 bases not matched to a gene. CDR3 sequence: CASSLATGWSYEQYF. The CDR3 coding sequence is TGTGCCAGCAGCTTGGCGACAGGGTGGTCCTACGAGCAGTACTTC. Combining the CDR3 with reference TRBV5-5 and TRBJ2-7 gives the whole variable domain DAGVTQSPTHLIKTRGQQVTLRCSPISGHKSVSWYQQVLGQGPQFIFQYYEKEERGRGNFPDRFSARQFPNYSSELNVNALLLGDSALYLCASSLATGWSYEQYFGPGTRLTVT.

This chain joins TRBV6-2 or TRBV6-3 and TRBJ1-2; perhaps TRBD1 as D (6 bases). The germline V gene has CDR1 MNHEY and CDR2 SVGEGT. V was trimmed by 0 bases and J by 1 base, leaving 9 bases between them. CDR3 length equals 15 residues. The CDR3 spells CASSYSHRDNYGYTF. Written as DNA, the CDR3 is TGTGCCAGCAGTTACTCCCACAGGGATAACTATGGCTACACCTTC.